These T cell receptor beta chains were read from a single sample in a study of cytomegalovirus exposure and HLA in healthy donors. Measured with immunoSEQ multiplex PCR; TCRdb has only the in-frame clones, and not every one. The table has about 160,000 clones, about 82% seen once; the top ten hold approximately 7%. Sample: PBMCs. These receptors came from a woman aged 25 to 45 in good health and CMV-seropositive. The CDR3 runs from the conserved cysteine through the conserved F or W. Each record gives: V gene, J gene, clone size, CDR3 length, CDR3 protein. Not every row has a clone size; where given, it reads once, few, many or a size class.

TRBV7-2,TRBJ2-2,-,16,CASSWGQGASTGELFF
TRBV4-1,TRBJ1-2,-,16,CASSPRSGQGVDGYTF
TRBV29-1,TRBJ1-1,-,12,CSVQGFGTEAFF
TRBV6-1,TRBJ2-7,once,14,CASSEGTFSYEQYF
TRBV7-7,TRBJ2-1,-,11,CASSLMTEQFF
TRBV4-3,TRBJ2-1,-,16,CASSQDLAGGYNEQFF
TRBV6-1,TRBJ2-1,-,13,CASQADYYNEQFF
TRBV6-5,TRBJ1-1,-,13,CASSYSRQTEAFF
TRBV6-1,TRBJ2-3,-,15,CASSDGLAGGDTQYF
TRBV4-2,TRBJ1-1,-,15,CASSQVAGMNTEAFF
TRBV5-1,TRBJ1-1,once,14,CASSLLGEGTEAFF
TRBV27,TRBJ2-4,-,12,CASSPARDIQYF
TRBV7-9,TRBJ1-6,-,14,CASSLATSDSPLHF
TRBV6-6,TRBJ2-5,-,16,CASRPPVQGFAETQYF
TRBV9,TRBJ2-3,-,13,CASSEGQGNTQYF
TRBV7-9,TRBJ1-2,-,14,CASSLIGQEGGYTF
TRBV4-2,TRBJ2-1,-,18,CASSPPGTSGGGSAEQFF
TRBV5-6,TRBJ2-7,few,14,CASIQQGGNYEQYF
TRBV10-3,TRBJ2-7,-,12,CAIGQALYEQYF
TRBV5-6,TRBJ2-5,-,14,CASSLGTGVKTQYF
TRBV28,TRBJ1-2,-,13,CASSPGGFYGYTF
TRBV6-5,TRBJ1-5,-,16,CASRYGTGVNNQPQHF
TRBV11-2,TRBJ2-5,-,15,CASSSLRGVRKTQYF
TRBV27,TRBJ2-2,-,16,CASSAGTGRGTGELFF
TRBV21-1,TRBJ2-7,-,15,CASSKAAGGSYEQYF
TRBV5-1,TRBJ2-5,-,19,CASSQGGLAGGHSQETQYF
TRBV25-1,TRBJ1-1,-,13,CASSRWRNTEAFF
TRBV5-1,TRBJ2-7,-,14,CASRGQGASYEQYF
TRBV5-5,TRBJ1-1,-,14,CASSFRGPDTEAFF
TRBV7-9,TRBJ1-1,few,15,CASSSTGTGDTEAFF
TRBV9,TRBJ1-1,-,16,CASSAGVGGDLTEAFF
TRBV27,TRBJ1-5,-,17,CASSLSPGTGGRKPQHF
TRBV4-1,TRBJ2-3,-,16,CASSQDLDYYTDTQYF
TRBV7-2,TRBJ1-5,-,17,CASSLTGSGYSNQPQHF